This T cell receptor (beta chain) was obtained from a study of shared clonotypes between healthy human individuals. The study, taken as a whole, reports: Rarefaction showed sorted-subset sequencing was incomplete despite large depth. Naive subsets usually exceeded memory subsets in estimated richness.

When replicate PCRs were run on sorted subsets, they used 150 to 250 ng DNA, about 30,000 T cell genomes. TCRdb keeps only in-frame clones here, not all; method: immunoSEQ multiplex PCR. The sample records some 2,000,000 clones, 85% to 95% being singletons. V was pared by 0 bases and J by 11 bases, with 16 bases between. Germline CDR1 MNHEY, CDR2 SMNVEV (reference sequence). The CDR3 is 14 residues long. CD45RO-negative, CCR7-selected cells formed the naive CD8 fraction, which excluded terminally differentiated effector memory CD45RA+ cells. As to this clone: Antigen specificity is unknown.

This clonotype was sampled from a man younger than 35 in good health. Sequences were obtained from naive CD8+ T cells sorted from blood. This rearrangement joins TRBV27 to TRBJ1-1, with D unclear. CDR3 in amino acids: CASSLSGSVDRAFF. The CDR3 DNA sequence: TGTGCCAGCAGTTTATCGGGCAGCGTAGACCGGGCTTTCTTT.